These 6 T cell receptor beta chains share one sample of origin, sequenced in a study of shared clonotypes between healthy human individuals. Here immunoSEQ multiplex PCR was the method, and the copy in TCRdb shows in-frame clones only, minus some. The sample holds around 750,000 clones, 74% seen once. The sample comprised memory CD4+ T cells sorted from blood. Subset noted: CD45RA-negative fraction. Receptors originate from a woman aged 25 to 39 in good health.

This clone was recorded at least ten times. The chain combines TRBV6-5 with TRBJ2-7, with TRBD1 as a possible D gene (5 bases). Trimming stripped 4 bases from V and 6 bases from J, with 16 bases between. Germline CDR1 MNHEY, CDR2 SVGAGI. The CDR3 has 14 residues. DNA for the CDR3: TGTGCCAGCAGTTCATCCCCAGGGTTTCGCGAGCAGTACTTC. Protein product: CASSSSPGFREQYF.

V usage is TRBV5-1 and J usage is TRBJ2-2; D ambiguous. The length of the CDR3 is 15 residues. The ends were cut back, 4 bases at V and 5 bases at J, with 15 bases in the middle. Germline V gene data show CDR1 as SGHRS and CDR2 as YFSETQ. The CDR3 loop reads CASSQTMRRTGELFF. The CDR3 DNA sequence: TGCGCCAGCAGCCAGACCATGAGGCGGACCGGGGAGCTGTTTTTT.

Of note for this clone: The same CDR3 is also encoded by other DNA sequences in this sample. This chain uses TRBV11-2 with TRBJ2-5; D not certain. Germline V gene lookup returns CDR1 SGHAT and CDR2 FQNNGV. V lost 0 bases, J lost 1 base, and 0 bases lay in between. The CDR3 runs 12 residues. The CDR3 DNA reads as TGTGCCAGCAGCTTAGACCAAGAGACCCAGTACTTC. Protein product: CASSLDQETQYF.

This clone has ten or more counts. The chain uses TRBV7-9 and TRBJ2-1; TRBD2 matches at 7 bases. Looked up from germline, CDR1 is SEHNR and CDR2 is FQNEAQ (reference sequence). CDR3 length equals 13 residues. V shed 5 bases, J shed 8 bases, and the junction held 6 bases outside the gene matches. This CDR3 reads CASSLGTTDEQFF. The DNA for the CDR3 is TGTGCCAGCAGCCTAGGGACTACCGATGAGCAGTTCTTC.

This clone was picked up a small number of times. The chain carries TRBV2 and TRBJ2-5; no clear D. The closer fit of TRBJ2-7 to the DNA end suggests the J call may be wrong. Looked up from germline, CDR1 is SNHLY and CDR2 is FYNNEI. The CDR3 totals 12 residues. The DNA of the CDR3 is TGTGCCAGCAGGCTGATAAGCTACGAGCAGTACTTC. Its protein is CASRLISYEQYF.

CDR3 sequence: CASSLDERETQYF. Written as DNA, the CDR3 is TGTGCCAGCAGCTTGGACGAAAGAGAGACCCAGTACTTC. This chain links TRBV5-6 with TRBJ2-5; no clear D. CDR1 and CDR2 (germline): SGHDT, YYEEEE. The V gene lost 0 bases and the J gene lost 4 bases, with 7 bases spanning the gap. The CDR3 totals 13 residues.